This T cell receptor (beta chain) came from a study of blood T cell repertoires in COVID-19. In the study overall: The cDNA or gDNA used as material had been derived from T cells, B-cell-depleted T cells, or PBMCs.

TCRdb's copy holds only in-frame clones and misses some; the assay was immunoSEQ multiplex PCR. The data show 160,000 or so clones, approximately 82% seen once. The receptor comes from a woman aged 45-65 years with acute or convalescent COVID-19. Specimen: peripheral blood.

This CDR3 reads CASSQGQGRNTGELFF. CDR3 coding DNA: TGTGCCAGCTCACAGGGACAGGGTCGAAACACCGGGGAGCTGTTTTTT. The chain recombines TRBV18 with TRBJ2-2; 9 bases align to TRBD1. CDR3 length equals 16 residues. CDR1 and CDR2 (germline): KGHSH, LQKENI. J lost 2 bases, V lost 4 bases, and 5 bases had no gene match.